In its sample, the clone carrying this T cell receptor (beta chain) was seen a few times. Its antigen remains unknown. This sample is drawn from a study of T-cell memory formation after mild COVID-19. TCRdb re-called the 5' RACE reads with MiXCR, one entry per CDR3 protein. Among fewer than 450,000 distinct CDR3 sequences, approximately 25% were seen once, and the ten largest hold around 9.5%. Study-wide findings and caveats: The study found balanced CD4/CD8 in clones contracting day 15 to 85 and a CD4+ lean in later expanders. Shrinking CD4+ clones were chiefly CM and EM; CD8+ ones were chiefly EMRA.

The receptor comes from an adult woman who had mild COVID-19 (a few samples of this study predate the infection). Cell type and time point are not known. The sample was PBMCs or a T cell subset sorted from them (not recorded which).

The CDR3 sequence: CASASDPRRAEELFF. The CDR3 DNA follows: TGCGCCAGCGCCTCTGATCCCAGAAGGGCTGAGGAGCTGTTTTTT. V is TRBV5-1 and J is TRBJ2-2, with no clear D. V was cut by 7 bases and J by 10 bases, with 23 bases left in between. Germline V gives CDR1 SGHRS, CDR2 YFSETQ. This CDR3 comprises 15 residues.